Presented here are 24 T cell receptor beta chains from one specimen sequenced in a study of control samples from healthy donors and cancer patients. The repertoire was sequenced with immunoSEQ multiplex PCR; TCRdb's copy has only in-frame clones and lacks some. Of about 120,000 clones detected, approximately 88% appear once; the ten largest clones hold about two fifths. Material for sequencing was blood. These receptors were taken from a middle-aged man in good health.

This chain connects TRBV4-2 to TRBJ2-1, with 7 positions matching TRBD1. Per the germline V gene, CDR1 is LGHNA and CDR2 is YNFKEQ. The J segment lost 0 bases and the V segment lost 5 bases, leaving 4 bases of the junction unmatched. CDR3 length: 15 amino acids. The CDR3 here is CASSKTGSSYNEQFF. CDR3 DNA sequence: TGTGCCAGCAGCAAGACAGGGAGCTCCTACAATGAGCAGTTCTTC.

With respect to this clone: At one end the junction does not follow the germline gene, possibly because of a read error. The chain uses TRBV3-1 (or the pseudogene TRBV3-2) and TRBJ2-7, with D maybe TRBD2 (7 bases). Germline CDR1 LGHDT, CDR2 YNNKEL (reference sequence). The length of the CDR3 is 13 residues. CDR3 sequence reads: CASSQEIVGGPHF. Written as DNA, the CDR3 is TGTGCCAGCAGCCAAGAAATAGTCGGGGGGCCACACTTC.

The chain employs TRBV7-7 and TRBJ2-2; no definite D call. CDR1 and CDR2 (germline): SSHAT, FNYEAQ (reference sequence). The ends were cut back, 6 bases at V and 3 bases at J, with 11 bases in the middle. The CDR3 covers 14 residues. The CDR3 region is CASSLTPDTGELFF. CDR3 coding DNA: TGTGCCAGCAGTTTGACACCAGACACCGGGGAGCTGTTTTTT.

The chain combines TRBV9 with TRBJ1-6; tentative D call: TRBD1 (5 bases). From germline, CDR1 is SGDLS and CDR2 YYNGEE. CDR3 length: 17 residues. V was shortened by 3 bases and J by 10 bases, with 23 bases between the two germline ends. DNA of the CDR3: TGTGCCAGCAGCGGGATCGACCGGGACTCCGGGGAATCACCCCTCCACTTT. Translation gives CASSGIDRDSGESPLHF.

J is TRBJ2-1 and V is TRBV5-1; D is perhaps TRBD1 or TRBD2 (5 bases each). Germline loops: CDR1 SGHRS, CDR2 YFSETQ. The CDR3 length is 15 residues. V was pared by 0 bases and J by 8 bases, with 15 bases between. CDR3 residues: CASSLESGTSDEQFF. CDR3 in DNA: TGCGCCAGCAGCTTGGAGTCAGGGACCTCGGATGAGCAGTTCTTC.

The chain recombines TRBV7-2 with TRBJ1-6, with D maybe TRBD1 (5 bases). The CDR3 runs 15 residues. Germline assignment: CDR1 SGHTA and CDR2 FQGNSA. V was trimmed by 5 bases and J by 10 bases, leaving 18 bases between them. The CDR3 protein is CASSPPQGYASPLHF. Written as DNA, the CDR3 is TGTGCCAGCAGCCCCCCCCAGGGTTATGCATCACCCCTCCACTTT.

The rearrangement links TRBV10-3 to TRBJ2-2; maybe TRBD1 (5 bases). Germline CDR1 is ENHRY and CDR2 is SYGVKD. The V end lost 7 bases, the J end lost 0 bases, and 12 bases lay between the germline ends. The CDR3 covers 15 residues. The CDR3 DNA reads TGTGCCATCACGCCAGGGCCCTCGAACACCGGGGAGCTGTTTTTT. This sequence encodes CAITPGPSNTGELFF.

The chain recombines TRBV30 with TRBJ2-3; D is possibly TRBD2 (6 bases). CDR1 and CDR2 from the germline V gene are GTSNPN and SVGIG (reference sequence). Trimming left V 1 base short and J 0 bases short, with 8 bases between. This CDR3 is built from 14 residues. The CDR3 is CAWSDSGSTDTQYF. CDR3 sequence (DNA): TGTGCCTGGAGTGATAGCGGTAGCACAGATACGCAGTATTTT.

The CDR3 DNA reads TGTGCCAGCAGCGTCGAGGGCTTAGGCGCCGGGGAGCTGTTTTTT. Protein sequence: CASSVEGLGAGELFF. The genes are TRBV9 and TRBJ2-2; a possible D gene is TRBD2 (5 bases). V was clipped by 2 bases and J by 6 bases, with 14 bases between them. This CDR3 region has 15 residues. Germline CDR1 reads SGDLS; CDR2 reads YYNGEE.

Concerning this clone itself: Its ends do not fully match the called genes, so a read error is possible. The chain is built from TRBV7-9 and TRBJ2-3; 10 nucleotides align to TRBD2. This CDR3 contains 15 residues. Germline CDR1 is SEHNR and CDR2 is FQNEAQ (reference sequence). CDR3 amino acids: CASSLASGGTGTQYF. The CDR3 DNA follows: TGTGCCAGCAGCTTAGCTAGCGGGGGGACAGGTACGCAGTATTTT. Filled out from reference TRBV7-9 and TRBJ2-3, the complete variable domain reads DTGVSQNPRHKITKRGQNVTFRCDPISEHNRLYWYRQTLGQGPEFLTYFQNEAQLEKSRLLSDRFSAERPKGSFSTLEIQRTEQGDSAMYLCASSLASGGTGTQYFGPGTRLTVL.

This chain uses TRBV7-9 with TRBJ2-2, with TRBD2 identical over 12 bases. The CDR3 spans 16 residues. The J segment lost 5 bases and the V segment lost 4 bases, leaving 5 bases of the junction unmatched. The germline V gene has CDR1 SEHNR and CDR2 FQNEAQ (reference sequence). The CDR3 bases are TGTGCCAGCAGCTCACTACTAGCGGGGGGTACCGGGGAGCTGTTTTTT. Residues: CASSSLLAGGTGELFF. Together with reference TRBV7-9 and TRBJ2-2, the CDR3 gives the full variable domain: DTGVSQNPRHKITKRGQNVTFRCDPISEHNRLYWYRQTLGQGPEFLTYFQNEAQLEKSRLLSDRFSAERPKGSFSTLEIQRTEQGDSAMYLCASSSLLAGGTGELFFGEGSRLTVL.

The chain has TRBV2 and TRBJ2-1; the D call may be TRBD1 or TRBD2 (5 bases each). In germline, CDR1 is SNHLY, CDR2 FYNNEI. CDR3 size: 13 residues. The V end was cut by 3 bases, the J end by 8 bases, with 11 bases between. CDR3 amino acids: CASSEVGDDEQFF. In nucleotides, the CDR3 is TGTGCCAGCAGTGAGGTGGGGGACGATGAGCAGTTCTTC.

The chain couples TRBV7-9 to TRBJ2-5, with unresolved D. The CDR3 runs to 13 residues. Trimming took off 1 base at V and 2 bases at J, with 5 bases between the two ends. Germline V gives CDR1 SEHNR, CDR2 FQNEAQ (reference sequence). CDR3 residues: CASSLGNQETQYF. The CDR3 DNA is TGTGCCAGCAGCTTAGGGAATCAAGAGACCCAGTACTTC.

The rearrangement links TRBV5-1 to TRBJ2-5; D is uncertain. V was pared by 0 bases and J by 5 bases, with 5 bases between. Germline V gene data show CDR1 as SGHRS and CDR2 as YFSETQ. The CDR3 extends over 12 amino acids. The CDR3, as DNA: TGCGCCAGCAGCTTGGTAGGGGAGACCCAGTACTTC. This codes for CASSLVGETQYF.

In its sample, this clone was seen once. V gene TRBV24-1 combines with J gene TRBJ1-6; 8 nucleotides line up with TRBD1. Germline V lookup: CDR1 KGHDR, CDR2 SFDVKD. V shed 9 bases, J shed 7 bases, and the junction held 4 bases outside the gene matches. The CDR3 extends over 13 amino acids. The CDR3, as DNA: TGTGCCACCGGACAGGGAGAGAATTCACCCCTCCACTTT. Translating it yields CATGQGENSPLHF.

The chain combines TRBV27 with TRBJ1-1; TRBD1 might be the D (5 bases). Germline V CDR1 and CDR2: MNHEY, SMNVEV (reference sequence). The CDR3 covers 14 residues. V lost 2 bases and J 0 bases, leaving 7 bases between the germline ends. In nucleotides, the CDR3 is TGTGCCAGCAGTTTAGGGGGAGTGAACACTGAAGCTTTCTTT. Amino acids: CASSLGGVNTEAFF.

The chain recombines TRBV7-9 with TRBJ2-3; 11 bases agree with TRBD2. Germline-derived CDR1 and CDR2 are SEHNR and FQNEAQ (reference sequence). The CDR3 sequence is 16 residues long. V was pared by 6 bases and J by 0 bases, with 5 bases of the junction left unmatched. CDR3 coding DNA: TGTGCCAGCAGTTCGACTAGCGGGGAAAGCACAGATACGCAGTATTTT. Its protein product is CASSSTSGESTDTQYF.

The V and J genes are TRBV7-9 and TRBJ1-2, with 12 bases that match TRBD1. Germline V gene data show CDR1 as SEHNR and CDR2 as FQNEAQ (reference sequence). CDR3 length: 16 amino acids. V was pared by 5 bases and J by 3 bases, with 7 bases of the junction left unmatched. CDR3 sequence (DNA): TGTGCCAGCAGCGGGGACAGGGGGCCCCTAGACTATGGCTACACCTTC. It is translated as CASSGDRGPLDYGYTF.

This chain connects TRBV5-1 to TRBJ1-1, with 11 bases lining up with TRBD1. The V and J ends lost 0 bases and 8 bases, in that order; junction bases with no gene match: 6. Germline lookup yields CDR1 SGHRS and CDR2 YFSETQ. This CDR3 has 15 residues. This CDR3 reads CASSLGTGGVSEAFF. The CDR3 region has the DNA TGCGCCAGCAGCTTGGGGACAGGGGGCGTTTCGGAAGCTTTCTTT.

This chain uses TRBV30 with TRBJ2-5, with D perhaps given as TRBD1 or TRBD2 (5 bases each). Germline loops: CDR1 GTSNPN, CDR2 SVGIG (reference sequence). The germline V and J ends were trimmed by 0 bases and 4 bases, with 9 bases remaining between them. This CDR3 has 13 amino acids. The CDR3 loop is CAWSVRDGETQYF. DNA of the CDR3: TGTGCCTGGAGTGTAAGGGACGGAGAGACCCAGTACTTC. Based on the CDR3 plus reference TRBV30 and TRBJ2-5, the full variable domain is SQTIHQWPATLVQPVGSPLSLECTVEGTSNPNLYWYRQAAGRGLQLLFYSVGIGQISSEVPQNLSASRPQDRQFILSSKKLLLSDSGFYLCAWSVRDGETQYFGPGTRLLVL.

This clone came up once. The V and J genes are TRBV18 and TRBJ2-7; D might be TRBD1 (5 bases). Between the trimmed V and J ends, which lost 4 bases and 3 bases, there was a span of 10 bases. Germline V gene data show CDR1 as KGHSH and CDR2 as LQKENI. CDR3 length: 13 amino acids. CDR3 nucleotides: TGTGCCAGCTCACTACAGGATTACTACGAGCAGTACTTC. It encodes CASSLQDYYEQYF.

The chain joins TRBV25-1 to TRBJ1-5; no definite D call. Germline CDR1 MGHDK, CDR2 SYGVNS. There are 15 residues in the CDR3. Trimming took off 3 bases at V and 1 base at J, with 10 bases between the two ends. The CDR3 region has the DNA TGTGCCAGCAGTGAGATTGGCGACAGCAATCAGCCCCAGCATTTT. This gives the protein CASSEIGDSNQPQHF.

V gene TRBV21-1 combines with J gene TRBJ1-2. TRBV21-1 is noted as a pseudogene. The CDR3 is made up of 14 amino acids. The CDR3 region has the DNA TGTGCCAGCAGCAAAGGGAGGGAAAACTATGGCTACACCTTC. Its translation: CASSKGRENYGYTF.

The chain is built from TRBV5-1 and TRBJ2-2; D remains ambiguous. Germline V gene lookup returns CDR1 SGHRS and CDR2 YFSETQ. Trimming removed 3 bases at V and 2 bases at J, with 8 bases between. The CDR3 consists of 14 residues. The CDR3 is CASSSRINTGELFF. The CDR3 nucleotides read TGCGCCAGCAGCTCCCGGATTAACACCGGGGAGCTGTTTTTT.